Below, 30 T cell receptor beta chains from the same sample are listed, as sequenced in a study of blood T cells in healthy people across ages. Then a second PCR, running roughly 7 to 11 cycles, was carried out with a sample-barcoded 5' primer and a J-beta primer mix. TCRdb ran MiXCR on the 5' RACE reads and lists one entry per CDR3 protein. The table lists about 760,000 distinct CDR3 sequences, around a quarter of them singletons. The same sample was also used in a study of T cells of mothers and their children.

The sequencing sample was made of blood. The receptor set was obtained from a boy aged 5-17 years in good health.

In this sample, this clonotype turned up a few times. The rearrangement uses TRBV5-1 and TRBJ1-2; 10 bases are a match to TRBD1. The trim removed 3 bases at V and 5 bases at J, leaving 7 bases unmatched. Per germline, CDR1 SGHRS and CDR2 YFSETQ. The CDR3 loop spans 15 amino acids. CDR3 amino acids: CASSSTGTGDYGYTF. The CDR3 region has the DNA TGCGCCAGCAGCTCTACCGGGACAGGGGATTATGGCTACACCTTC.

The chain recombines TRBV5-1 with TRBJ1-1, with D possibly TRBD1 on 6 matching bases. The CDR3 runs 16 residues. V lost 4 bases and J 0 bases, leaving 16 bases between the germline ends. Germline CDR1 is SGHRS and CDR2 is YFSETQ. The CDR3 nucleotides are TGCGCCAGCAGCACTACAGAGGGACACATGAACACTGAAGCTTTCTTT. This codes for CASSTTEGHMNTEAFF.

The V and J genes are TRBV20-1 and TRBJ1-4; 8 nucleotides match TRBD1. CDR1 and CDR2 (germline): DFQATT, SNEGSKA (reference sequence). The CDR3 is 16 residues long. Losses at the gene ends were 3 bases for V and 10 bases for J; bases not matched to a gene: 16. CDR3 in DNA: TGCAGTGCTAGGAGGAATGATCAGGACAGGGTGGGAAAACTGTTTTTT. Translated: CSARRNDQDRVGKLFF.

This clonotype was picked up a small number of times. V usage is TRBV6-5 and J usage is TRBJ1-1; the D is unclear. Germline V gene lookup returns CDR1 MNHEY and CDR2 SVGAGI. Trimming removed 6 bases from V and 6 bases from J, with 8 bases in between. The CDR3 totals 11 residues. The CDR3 DNA reads as TGTGCCAGCAGCCATGGTCCTGAAGCTTTCTTT. Its translation is CASSHGPEAFF.

This clonotype occurred a few times. The chain employs TRBV10-3 and TRBJ1-3, with D possibly TRBD1 on 5 matching bases. Germline V gives CDR1 ENHRY, CDR2 SYGVKD. The CDR3 is 13 residues long. V gave up 6 bases and J gave up 1 base, with 7 bases separating them. CDR3 sequence (DNA): TGTGCCATCAGAGACAGTTCTGGAAACACCATATATTTT. Its translation: CAIRDSSGNTIYF.

This clonotype was detected once. This chain joins TRBV29-1 and TRBJ1-4; no firm D call. CDR1 and CDR2 from the germline V gene are SQVTM and ANQGSEA. Trimming left V 4 bases short and J 8 bases short, with 11 bases between. The CDR3 runs 12 residues. CDR3 amino acids: CSVAGIQEKLFF. CDR3 DNA sequence: TGCAGCGTTGCCGGGATACAGGAAAAACTGTTTTTT.

This clonotype showed up just a few times. J is TRBJ2-2 and V is TRBV4-2, with 9 bases identical to TRBD1. This CDR3 spans 17 amino acids. Germline values: CDR1 LGHNA, CDR2 YNFKEQ. V was clipped by 2 bases and J by 2 bases; unmatched bases: 6. CDR3 region: CASSQLRDRVNTGELFF. DNA for the CDR3: TGTGCCAGCAGCCAACTCCGGGACAGGGTTAACACCGGGGAGCTGTTTTTT.

This clonotype appeared a few times. In DNA form, the CDR3 reads TGCAGCGTTGAGGTGGACAGACGTTGGGTGCAGTTCTTC. This codes for CSVEVDRRWVQFF. V gene TRBV29-1 combines with J gene TRBJ2-1, with D perhaps matching TRBD1 (6 bases). This CDR3 comprises 13 residues. Trimming cost V 3 bases and J 12 bases, with 18 bases left between them. Germline CDR1 and CDR2: SQVTM and ANQGSEA.

V is TRBV6-1 and J is TRBJ1-2; D ambiguous. The length of the CDR3 is 14 residues. With 8 bases removed from V and 0 bases from J, the gap between germline ends came to 13 bases. From germline, CDR1 is MNHNS and CDR2 SASEGT. The DNA of the CDR3 is TGTGCCAGCCAGTTTGTACAGACTAACTATGGCTACACCTTC. Encoded protein: CASQFVQTNYGYTF.

This clonotype has just one count. Germline is not matched at one junction end, which may reflect a read error. The rearrangement joins TRBV5-6 to TRBJ2-1; D may be TRBD2 (5 bases). CDR1 and CDR2 (germline): SGHDT, YYEEEE. The CDR3 length is 13 residues. For the CDR3, the DNA is TGTGCCAGCAGCTTGGAGAACGGGAATGAGCGGTTCTTC. Translated, it gives CASSLENGNERFF.

The chain has TRBV4-3 and TRBJ2-1; TRBD2 matches 7 bases. CDR3 length: 17 residues. The V and J ends lost 7 bases and 2 bases, in that order; junction bases with no gene match: 14. Germline V lookup: CDR1 LGHNA, CDR2 YSLEER. CDR3: CASTSKYGGTPYNEQFF. The CDR3 region has the DNA TGCGCCAGCACCTCTAAATACGGGGGGACCCCCTACAATGAGCAGTTCTTC.

This CDR3 reads CASSLDRERAKLFF. Here the CDR3 DNA reads TGTGCCAGCAGTCTTGACAGGGAGAGGGCAAAACTGTTTTTT. The J gene is TRBJ1-4, the V gene TRBV6-5, with 7 bases aligning to TRBD1. The CDR3 is 14 amino acids. The V gene's germline CDR1 is MNHEY and CDR2 SVGAGI. The trim removed 5 bases at V and 10 bases at J, leaving 10 bases unmatched.

The chain employs TRBV12-3 or TRBV12-4 and TRBJ1-1; D call uncertain. V lost 3 bases to trimming and J lost 7 bases, with 9 bases between them. The CDR3 spans 12 residues. CDR3 region: CASSFVLGEAFF. The CDR3 DNA is TGTGCCAGCAGTTTTGTTCTGGGTGAAGCTTTCTTT.

V is TRBV29-1 and J is TRBJ2-5, with TRBD2 matching 7 bases. The closer fit of TRBJ2-1 to the DNA end suggests the J call may be wrong. This CDR3 region has 14 residues. Germline V gives CDR1 SQVTM, CDR2 ANQGSEA. The CDR3 here is CSVPGTNDYNEQFF. Written as DNA, the CDR3 is TGCAGCGTCCCCGGGACTAACGACTACAATGAGCAGTTCTTC.

The chain recombines TRBV7-2 with TRBJ2-5, with D maybe TRBD2 (7 bases). The end of the DNA fits TRBJ2-7 better, so the J call may be wrong. Germline V lookup: CDR1 SGHTA, CDR2 FQGNSA. The CDR3 has 14 residues. In nucleotides, the CDR3 is TGTGCCAGCAGGGTTTTGACCGGGGGGCTCGAGCAGTACTTC. Protein product: CASRVLTGGLEQYF.

The CDR3 DNA reads as TGTGCCATCAGTGAGTCGACTCGAGGGGTAAGCACAGATACGCAGTATTTT. This codes for CAISESTRGVSTDTQYF. The rearrangement joins TRBV10-3 to TRBJ2-3; either TRBD1 or TRBD2 may fit D (5 bases each). The germline V gene has CDR1 ENHRY and CDR2 SYGVKD. The ends were cut back, 0 bases at V and 0 bases at J, with 13 bases in the middle. The CDR3 loop spans 17 amino acids.

This chain connects TRBV18 to TRBJ2-5; the D is unclear. The assigned J gene may be wrong: the sequence end matches TRBJ2-7 better. Germline loops: CDR1 KGHSH, CDR2 LQKENI. The CDR3 runs to 15 residues. Here the CDR3 reads CASSATPGAGYEQYF. CDR3 DNA sequence: TGTGCCAGCTCCGCGACACCCGGTGCTGGGTACGAGCAGTACTTC.

This chain uses TRBV29-1 with TRBJ2-7, with D unclear. Trimming took off 3 bases at V and 0 bases at J, with 9 bases between the two ends. The CDR3 spans 13 residues. Germline-derived CDR1 and CDR2 are SQVTM and ANQGSEA. CDR3 sequence reads: CSVEIQSSYEQYF. The CDR3 coding sequence is TGCAGCGTTGAGATTCAAAGCTCCTACGAGCAGTACTTC.

The chain links TRBV10-2 to TRBJ2-7; 8 bases agree with TRBD1. CDR3 length: 14 residues. CDR1 is WSHSY and CDR2 is SAAADI in the germline V gene. V was pared by 7 bases and J by 1 base, with 6 bases of the junction left unmatched. In DNA form, the CDR3 reads TGCGCCAGCACCTGGACAGGGCGGTCCTACGAGCAGTACTTC. Translated: CASTWTGRSYEQYF.

The chain couples TRBV4-2 to TRBJ2-5; D is possibly TRBD2 (6 bases). TRBJ2-1 matches the DNA end more closely, so the J call is doubtful. Germline V gene lookup returns CDR1 LGHNA and CDR2 YNFKEQ. This CDR3 comprises 15 residues. The CDR3 bases are TGTGCCAGCAGCCAGCGACTAGGGATGTACAATGAGCAGTTCTTC. Its translation is CASSQRLGMYNEQFF.

This sequence joins TRBV7-8 and TRBJ2-5; no clear D gene. The J call could be wrong; TRBJ2-1 is a better fit for the DNA end. Germline V lookup: CDR1 SGHVS, CDR2 FQNEAQ. The CDR3 contains 13 residues. The CDR3 bases are TGTGCCAGCAGCTTAGCGATACTCAATGAGCAGTTCTTC. It codes for CASSLAILNEQFF.

There are a few counts of this clonotype. This chain uses TRBV2 with TRBJ2-2; D possibly corresponds to TRBD1 (6 bases). CDR1 SNHLY and CDR2 FYNNEI come from the germline V gene. V was shortened by 10 bases and J by 0 bases, with 18 bases between the two germline ends. This CDR3 contains 16 residues. The CDR3 protein is CATRTASAPNTGELFF. The CDR3 bases are TGTGCCACCCGGACAGCGTCTGCGCCGAACACCGGGGAGCTGTTTTTT.

The chain recombines TRBV7-3 with TRBJ2-1; 7 bases fit TRBD2. V gave up 5 bases and J gave up 4 bases; unmatched junction bases: 8. This CDR3 comprises 15 residues. Germline CDR1 reads SGHTA; CDR2 reads FQGTGA. The chain's CDR3 is CASSARGGEYNEQFF. CDR3 in DNA: TGTGCCAGCAGCGCAAGGGGAGGGGAGTACAATGAGCAGTTCTTC.

The rearrangement joins TRBV12-3 or TRBV12-4 to TRBJ2-7, with D uncertain. V lost 4 bases to trimming and J lost 0 bases, with 7 bases between them. The CDR3 runs 13 residues. CDR3: CASSYYISYEQYF. CDR3 sequence (DNA): TGTGCCAGCAGTTACTATATCTCCTACGAGCAGTACTTC.

Of note for this clonotype: One end of the junction varies from germline; a read error may be responsible. The chain couples TRBV5-1 to TRBJ2-5; D is unclear. CDR1 SGHRS and CDR2 YFSETQ come from the germline V gene. The CDR3 spans 14 residues. The CDR3 reads CASSLGQLQETQHF. The DNA for the CDR3 is TGCGCCAGCAGCTTGGGGCAGCTTCAAGAGACCCAGCACTTC.

The chain links TRBV5-1 to TRBJ2-5; D unclear. The tail of the sequence fits TRBJ2-7 better, so the J call may be wrong. There are 16 residues in the CDR3. Germline lookup yields CDR1 SGHRS and CDR2 YFSETQ. CDR3 nucleotides: TGCGCCAGCAGCTTGTTGATCAGCGCGAGCTCCTACGAGCAGTACTTC. Translated, it gives CASSLLISASSYEQYF.

The chain carries TRBV3-1 and TRBJ2-5; TRBD1 matches at 8 bases. The J segment lost 3 bases and the V segment lost 4 bases, leaving 13 bases of the junction unmatched. Looked up from germline, CDR1 is LGHDT and CDR2 is YNNKEL (reference sequence). There are 17 residues in the CDR3. Written as DNA, the CDR3 is TGTGCCAGCAGCCTACCCGGGACAGGAGGGTCGGAAGAGACCCAGTACTTC. Translation gives CASSLPGTGGSEETQYF.

In the case of this clonotype: One end of the junction fails to match germline, which may point to a read error. This chain connects TRBV7-8 to TRBJ2-1; TRBD2 agrees at 10 bases. Germline lookup yields CDR1 SGHVS and CDR2 FQNEAQ. The CDR3 totals 15 residues. The CDR3 DNA sequence: TGTGCCAGCAGCTCCGCCCTAGCGGGAGTAGAGACCCAGTGCTTC. Its protein product is CASSSALAGVETQCF.

The chain employs TRBV15 and TRBJ2-5; D remains unclear. The V end lost 3 bases, the J end lost 4 bases, and 6 bases lay between the germline ends. Looked up from germline, CDR1 is LNHNV and CDR2 is YYDKDF (reference sequence). The CDR3 sequence is 12 residues long. The DNA of the CDR3 is TGTGCCACCAGCAGGGGAAGAGAGACCCAGTACTTC. Its translation: CATSRGRETQYF.

This clonotype has only a few counts. V gene TRBV28 combines with J gene TRBJ2-4; weak D call: TRBD1 (6 bases). The CDR3 has 15 residues. V was trimmed by 6 bases and J by 0 bases, leaving 12 bases between them. Germline assignment: CDR1 MDHEN and CDR2 SYDVKM. The CDR3 sequence: CASSPGVLAKNIQYF. CDR3 nucleotide sequence: TGTGCCAGCAGCCCAGGGGTCCTAGCCAAAAACATTCAGTACTTC.